A single sample is the source of the 7 T cell receptor beta chains below, sequenced in a study of early T cells in non-severe SARS-CoV-2 infection. TCRdb reanalysed the 5' RACE reads using MiXCR and keeps one entry per CDR3 protein. The table records fewer than 110,000 distinct CDR3 sequences, approximately 10% of them present only once. Sequenced material: whole blood. The receptors derive from an adult who was a healthcare worker with PCR-confirmed SARS-CoV-2 infection or an uninfected control (not recorded which).

This clonotype came up a few times. J is TRBJ2-3 and V is TRBV4-1; TRBD2 agrees at 7 bases. CDR3 length: 15 amino acids. Trimming at V came to 4 bases and at J to 2 bases, leaving 6 bases not matched to a gene. CDR1 and CDR2 from the germline V gene are MGHRA and YSYEKL. The CDR3 nucleotides are TGCGCCAGCAGCCTCCTAGCGGTTGTCACAGATACGCAGTATTTT. This encodes CASSLLAVVTDTQYF.

This clonotype was detected ten times or more. The chain carries TRBV19 and TRBJ2-3; possibly TRBD1 for D (5 bases). CDR1 and CDR2 (germline): LNHDA, SQIVND (reference sequence). This CDR3 is built from 11 residues. The germline V and J ends were trimmed by 6 bases and 6 bases, with 7 bases remaining between them. The CDR3 loop is CASSPGDTQYF. CDR3 nucleotide sequence: TGTGCCAGTAGCCCAGGGGATACGCAGTATTTT.

This chain uses TRBV29-1 with TRBJ2-1; D call uncertain. This CDR3 region has 11 residues. The germline V and J ends were trimmed by 3 bases and 6 bases, with 6 bases remaining between them. Germline loops: CDR1 SQVTM, CDR2 ANQGSEA. DNA of the CDR3: TGCAGCGTTGACCTGGGCAATGAGCAGTTCTTC. Translating gives CSVDLGNEQFF.

A few counts support this clonotype. The CDR3 DNA reads TGTGCCAGCAGTGACAGGACGAAACACAATCAGCCCCAGCATTTT. Protein sequence: CASSDRTKHNQPQHF. The chain employs TRBV25-1 and TRBJ1-5, with D uncertain. Per the germline V gene, CDR1 is MGHDK and CDR2 is SYGVNS. Deletions cut 3 bases from V and 3 bases from J, with 12 bases between. There are 15 residues in the CDR3.

This clonotype was recorded at least ten times. The J gene is TRBJ2-1, the V gene TRBV20-1, with D possibly TRBD1 on 5 matching bases. Germline V lookup: CDR1 DFQATT, CDR2 SNEGSKA (reference sequence). The CDR3 totals 16 residues. Trimming cost V 0 bases and J 1 base, with 13 bases left between them. The DNA for the CDR3 is TGCAGTGCTAGAGATACCCAGGGTTGGTCCTACAATGAGCAGTTCTTC. This codes for CSARDTQGWSYNEQFF.

This clonotype showed up just a few times. This chain connects TRBV6-5 to TRBJ2-1; 11 bases are a match to TRBD2. Trimming removed 6 bases from V and 8 bases from J; junction bases left unmatched: 9. The CDR3 runs 15 residues. Germline lookup yields CDR1 MNHEY and CDR2 SVGAGI. CDR3 sequence reads: CASRPRVAGGDEQFF. For the CDR3, the DNA is TGTGCCAGCAGGCCCCGCGTAGCGGGAGGGGATGAGCAGTTCTTC.

This clonotype was seen many times. The V call is TRBV6-2 or TRBV6-3, the J call TRBJ2-1; D gene uncertain. From germline, CDR1 is MNHEY and CDR2 SVGEGT. The CDR3 loop spans 11 amino acids. Trimming took off 6 bases at V and 4 bases at J, with 4 bases between the two ends. The CDR3 spells CASSRYNEQFF. The CDR3, as DNA: TGTGCCAGCAGCCGGTACAATGAGCAGTTCTTC.